Below are 13 T cell receptor beta chains sequenced from a single sample in a study of T cells in Graves' hyperthyroidism and ophthalmopathy. TCR beta CDR3 regions were amplified from RNA. The HTBI set primed first-round TCR CDR3 RT-PCR. TCRdb recomputed calls from the multiplex PCR reads with MiXCR, one row per CDR3 protein. The sample consists of some 400,000 distinct CDR3 sequences, roughly 13% of them appearing once. Source material: blood. The receptors come from a man aged 25 to 40 with Graves' hyperthyroidism that later progressed to Graves' ophthalmopathy.

This clonotype was counted at least ten times. This chain links TRBV5-1 with TRBJ2-3; D is unclear. The CDR3 totals 15 residues. V dropped 2 bases and J dropped 1 base, with 11 bases sitting between them. Germline V lookup: CDR1 SGHRS, CDR2 YFSETQ. CDR3 coding DNA: TGCGCCAGCAGCTTCGAAGGGTCTGGCACAGATACGCAGTATTTT. Translation gives CASSFEGSGTDTQYF.

This clonotype has a handful of counts. The chain recombines TRBV4-1 with TRBJ2-3; the D gene is possibly TRBD1 (7 bases). The germline V and J ends were trimmed by 0 bases and 1 base, with 11 bases remaining between them. Germline CDR1 MGHRA, CDR2 YSYEKL. This CDR3 region has 16 residues. The CDR3 nucleotides are TGCGCCAGCAGCCAAGAGGAGGGGGCAGGCACAGATACGCAGTATTTT. Protein sequence: CASSQEEGAGTDTQYF.

This clonotype was seen a handful of times. V is TRBV15 and J is TRBJ2-3; 7 bases align to TRBD2. With 3 bases clipped from V and 6 bases from J, the junction kept 0 bases outside the gene matches. This CDR3 comprises 12 residues. From germline, CDR1 is LNHNV and CDR2 YYDKDF (reference sequence). The DNA for the CDR3 is TGTGCCACCAGCAGGGGGGGGGATACGCAGTATTTT. The encoded protein is CATSRGGDTQYF.

In this sample, this clonotype turned up many times. This chain links TRBV24-1 with TRBJ1-1, with TRBD1 matching over 7 bases. CDR1 is KGHDR, CDR2 SFDVKD, per germline. The CDR3 extends over 13 amino acids. V trimming: 6 bases; J trimming: 5 bases; junction bases outside the gene matches: 5. The CDR3 nucleotides are TGTGCCACCAGTATGACAGGGACAACTGAAGCTTTCTTT. Protein: CATSMTGTTEAFF.

J is TRBJ1-5 and V is TRBV19; TRBD1 matches 7 bases. After removal of 4 bases from V and 5 bases from J, the junction contained 5 bases not matched to a gene. The CDR3 spans 14 residues. Germline CDR1 and CDR2: LNHDA and SQIVND (reference sequence). In nucleotides, the CDR3 is TGTGCCAGTAGTACTGACAGGGTGGATCAGCCCCAGCATTTT. Translated, it gives CASSTDRVDQPQHF.

A remark on this clonotype: Being one base from a much bigger clone, this may be a read error. This sequence joins TRBV6-2 or TRBV6-3 and TRBJ2-7; 7 nucleotides agree with TRBD1. The CDR3 has 13 amino acids. Germline V CDR1 and CDR2: MNHEY, SVGEGT. CDR3 sequence reads: CASKGQSSYERYF. The CDR3 DNA reads as TGTGCCAGCAAGGGACAGAGCTCCTACGAGCGGTACTTC.

This clonotype was observed a handful of times. V is TRBV30 and J is TRBJ2-2, with TRBD2 as a possible D gene (6 bases). Germline values: CDR1 GTSNPN, CDR2 SVGIG (reference sequence). Trimming removed 0 bases at V and 6 bases at J, with 8 bases between. This CDR3 is built from 13 residues. CDR3 nucleotides: TGTGCCTGGAGTGTTGGAGGGTCCGGGGAGCTGTTTTTT. Its protein product is CAWSVGGSGELFF. Full variable domain (rest looked up from reference TRBV30 and TRBJ2-2): SQTIHQWPATLVQPVGSPLSLECTVEGTSNPNLYWYRQAAGRGLQLLFYSVGIGQISSEVPQNLSASRPQDRQFILSSKKLLLSDSGFYLCAWSVGGSGELFFGEGSRLTVL.

This clonotype appeared many times. The rearrangement links TRBV6-1 to TRBJ1-5; 9 bases map to TRBD1. CDR3 length: 13 residues. Unmatched junction bases numbered 1, after V lost 5 bases and J lost 5 bases. Germline assignment: CDR1 MNHNS and CDR2 SASEGT. The chain's CDR3 is CASSRQGDQPQHF. The CDR3 DNA reads as TGTGCCAGCAGTCGACAGGGGGATCAGCCCCAGCATTTT.

This clonotype was seen more than once but under ten times. The CDR3 reads CASSFNRGNGYTF. As DNA, the CDR3 is TGTGCCAGCAGTTTTAACAGGGGAAATGGCTACACCTTC. J is TRBJ1-2 and V is TRBV28, with 7 bases matching TRBD1. The germline CDR1 and CDR2 sequences are MDHEN and SYDVKM. The trim removed 3 bases at V and 6 bases at J, leaving 4 bases unmatched. The CDR3 extends over 13 amino acids.

The chain links TRBV13 to TRBJ1-3, with D hard to call. Germline V gene data show CDR1 as PRHDT and CDR2 as FYEKMQ (reference sequence). Trimming removed 5 bases from V and 0 bases from J, with 14 bases in between. The CDR3 spans 16 residues. CDR3 DNA sequence: TGTGCCAGCAGCCTATCCGTGGCAGGCTCTGGAAACACCATATATTTT. Protein: CASSLSVAGSGNTIYF.

The V call is TRBV11-3, the J call TRBJ2-2; 14 bases align to TRBD2. The CDR3 contains 17 residues. The ends lost 0 bases at V and 3 bases at J; junction bases unmatched: 0. Germline V gene sequence: CDR1 SGHNT, CDR2 YENEEA. The CDR3 sequence: CASSLEGLAGDTGELFF. The DNA of the CDR3 is TGTGCCAGCAGCTTAGAGGGACTAGCGGGGGACACCGGGGAGCTGTTTTTT. The whole variable domain, remainder taken from reference TRBV11-3 and TRBJ2-2, is EAGVVQSPRYKIIEKKQPVAFWCNPISGHNTLYWYLQNLGQGPELLIRYENEEAVDDSQLPKDRFSAERLKGVDSTLKIQPAELGDSAVYLCASSLEGLAGDTGELFFGEGSRLTVL.

V usage is TRBV5-4 and J usage is TRBJ2-5; 11 positions agree with TRBD1. The germline V gene encodes CDR1 SGHNT and CDR2 YYREEE (reference sequence). Trimming removed 4 bases from V and 3 bases from J; junction bases left unmatched: 11. The CDR3 extends over 17 amino acids. CDR3 sequence reads: CASSPGARTGGEETQYF. CDR3 in DNA: TGTGCCAGCAGCCCCGGGGCACGGACAGGGGGCGAAGAGACCCAGTACTTC.

The chain employs TRBV12-3 or TRBV12-4 and TRBJ2-7; D is ambiguous. The ends were cut back, 1 base at V and 10 bases at J, with 11 bases in the middle. The CDR3 is 12 amino acids. CDR3: CASSLGPSSQYF. The DNA for the CDR3 is TGTGCCAGCAGTTTAGGGCCCTCGAGCCAGTACTTC.